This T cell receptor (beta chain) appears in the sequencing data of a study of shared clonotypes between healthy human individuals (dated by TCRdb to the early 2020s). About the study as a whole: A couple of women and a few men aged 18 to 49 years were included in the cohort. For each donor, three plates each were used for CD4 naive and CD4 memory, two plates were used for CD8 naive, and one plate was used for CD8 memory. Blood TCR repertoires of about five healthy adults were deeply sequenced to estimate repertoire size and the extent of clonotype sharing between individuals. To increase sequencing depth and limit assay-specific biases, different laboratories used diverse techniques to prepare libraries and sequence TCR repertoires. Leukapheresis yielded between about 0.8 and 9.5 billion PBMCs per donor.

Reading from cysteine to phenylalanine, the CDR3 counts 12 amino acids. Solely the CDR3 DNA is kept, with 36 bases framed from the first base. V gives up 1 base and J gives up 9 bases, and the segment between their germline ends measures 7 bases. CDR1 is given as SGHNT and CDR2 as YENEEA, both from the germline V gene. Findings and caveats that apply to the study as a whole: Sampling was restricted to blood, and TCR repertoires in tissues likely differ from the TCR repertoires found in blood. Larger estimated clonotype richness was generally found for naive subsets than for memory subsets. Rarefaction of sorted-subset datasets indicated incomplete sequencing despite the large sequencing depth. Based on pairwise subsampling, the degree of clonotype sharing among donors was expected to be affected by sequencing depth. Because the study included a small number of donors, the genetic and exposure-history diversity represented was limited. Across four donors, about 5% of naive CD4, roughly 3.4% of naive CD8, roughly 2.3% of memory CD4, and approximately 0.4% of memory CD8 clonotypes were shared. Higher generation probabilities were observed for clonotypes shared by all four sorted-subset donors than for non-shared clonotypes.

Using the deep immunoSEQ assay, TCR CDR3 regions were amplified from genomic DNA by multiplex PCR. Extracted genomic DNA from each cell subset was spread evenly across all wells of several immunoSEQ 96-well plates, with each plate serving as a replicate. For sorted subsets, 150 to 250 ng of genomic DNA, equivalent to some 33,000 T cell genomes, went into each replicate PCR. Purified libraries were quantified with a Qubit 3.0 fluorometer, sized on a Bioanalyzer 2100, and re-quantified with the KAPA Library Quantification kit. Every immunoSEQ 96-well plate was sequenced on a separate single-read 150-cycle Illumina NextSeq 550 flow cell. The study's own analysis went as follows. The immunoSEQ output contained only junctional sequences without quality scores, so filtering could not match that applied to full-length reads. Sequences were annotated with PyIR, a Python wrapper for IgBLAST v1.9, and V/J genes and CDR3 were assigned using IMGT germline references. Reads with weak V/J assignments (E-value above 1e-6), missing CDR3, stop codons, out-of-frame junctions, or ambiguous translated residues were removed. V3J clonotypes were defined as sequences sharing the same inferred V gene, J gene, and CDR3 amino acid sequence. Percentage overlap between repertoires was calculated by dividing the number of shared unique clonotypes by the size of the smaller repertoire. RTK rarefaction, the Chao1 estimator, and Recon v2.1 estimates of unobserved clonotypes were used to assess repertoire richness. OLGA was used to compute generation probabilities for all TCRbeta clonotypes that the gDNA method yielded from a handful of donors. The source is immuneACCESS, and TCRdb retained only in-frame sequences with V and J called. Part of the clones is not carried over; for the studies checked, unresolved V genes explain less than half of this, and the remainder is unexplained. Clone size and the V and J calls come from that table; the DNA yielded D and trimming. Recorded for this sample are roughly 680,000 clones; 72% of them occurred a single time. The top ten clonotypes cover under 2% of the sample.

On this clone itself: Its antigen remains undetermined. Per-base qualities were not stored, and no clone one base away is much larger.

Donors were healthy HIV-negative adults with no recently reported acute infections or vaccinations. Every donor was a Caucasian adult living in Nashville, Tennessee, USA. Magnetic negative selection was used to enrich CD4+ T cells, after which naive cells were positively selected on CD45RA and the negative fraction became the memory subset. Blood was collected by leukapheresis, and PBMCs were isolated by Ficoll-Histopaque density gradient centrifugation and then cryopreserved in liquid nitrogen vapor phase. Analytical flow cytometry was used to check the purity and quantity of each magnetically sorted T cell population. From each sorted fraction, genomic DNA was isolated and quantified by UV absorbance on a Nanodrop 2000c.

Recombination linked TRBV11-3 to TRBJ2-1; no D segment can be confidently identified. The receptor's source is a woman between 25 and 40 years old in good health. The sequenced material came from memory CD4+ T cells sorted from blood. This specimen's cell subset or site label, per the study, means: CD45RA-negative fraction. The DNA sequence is TGTGCCAGCAGCTTAGCGAGCGCTGAGCAGTTCTTC. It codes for CASSLASAEQFF.